This TCR beta chain was identified during a study of breast tumors, draining lymph nodes, adjacent tissues. This clonotype was seen many times. TCRdb re-called the multiplex PCR reads with MiXCR, one entry per CDR3 protein. In the table there are roughly 23,000 distinct CDR3 sequences, roughly three fifths of which are singletons. The germline V gene has CDR1 KGHSH and CDR2 LQKENI. This CDR3 region has 13 residues. With 6 bases removed from V and 5 bases from J, the gap between germline ends came to 13 bases. V and J are TRBV18 and TRBJ2-5; no reliable D call. The receptor comes from a female donor with breast cancer. Some clones in this sample may be carry-over from other donors' samples. Specimen: tumor-adjacent breast tissue. CDR3 in DNA: TGTGCCAGCTCCCCGTACGTTATTGAGACCCAGTACTTC. Its translation is CASSPYVIETQYF.